Shown below are 8 T cell receptor beta chains from a single sample sequenced in a study of identical twins. From the 5' RACE reads, TCRdb called clonotypes with MiXCR, one entry per CDR3 protein. The profile shows under 350,000 distinct CDR3 sequences, more than 8% of them singletons. The data also belong to a second study, concerning yellow fever vaccine responses in identical twins.

Sequenced sample: CD8+ T cells sorted from blood. These receptors all stem from a woman between 18 and 30 years old in good health.

V and J are TRBV14 and TRBJ2-7; 8 nucleotides match TRBD1. The CDR3 is 17 amino acids. Per germline, CDR1 SGHDN and CDR2 FVKESK. V lost 0 bases to trimming and J lost 3 bases; unmatched junction nucleotides: 10. The CDR3 sequence: CASSQDGQGAKSYEQYF. The DNA for the CDR3 is TGTGCCAGCAGCCAAGACGGGCAGGGGGCTAAGAGCTACGAGCAGTACTTC.

The chain is built from TRBV4-3 and TRBJ1-1; D is ambiguous. V dropped 1 base and J dropped 6 bases, with 12 bases sitting between them. Germline loops: CDR1 LGHNA, CDR2 YSLEER. CDR3 length: 14 residues. The CDR3 loop reads CASSQGGSMAEAFF. DNA for the CDR3: TGCGCCAGCAGCCAAGGGGGTTCTATGGCTGAAGCTTTCTTT.

The chain couples TRBV25-1 to TRBJ1-4, with D perhaps TRBD1 (5 bases). The CDR3 contains 12 residues. From germline, CDR1 is MGHDK and CDR2 SYGVNS. V was pared by 4 bases and J by 10 bases, with 10 bases between. CDR3 bases: TGTGCCAGCAGTGGCAATGGGGGAAAACTGTTTTTT. Its translation is CASSGNGGKLFF. Complete variable domain (other parts from reference TRBV25-1 and TRBJ1-4): EADIYQTPRYLVIGTGKKITLECSQTMGHDKMYWYQQDPGMELHLIHYSYGVNSTEKGDLSSESTVSRIRTEHFPLTLESARPSHTSQYLCASSGNGGKLFFGSGTQLSVL.

The chain's CDR3 is CASSEGLAGEETQYF. The CDR3 DNA reads as TGTGCCAGCAGTGAGGGACTAGCGGGGGAAGAGACCCAGTACTTC. This chain connects TRBV2 to TRBJ2-5, with 14 bases identical to TRBD2. The V gene's germline CDR1 is SNHLY and CDR2 FYNNEI. The CDR3 length is 15 residues. With 3 bases clipped from V and 3 bases from J, the junction kept 0 bases outside the gene matches.

This clonotype has only a few counts. This sequence joins TRBV28 and TRBJ1-2; 11 bases are shared with TRBD1. Germline V gene lookup returns CDR1 MDHEN and CDR2 SYDVKM. V dropped 2 bases and J dropped 4; count of bases not matched to a gene: 9. CDR3 length: 17 residues. Here the CDR3 DNA reads TGTGCCAGCAGTTTAGGGATCGGACAGGGGGCTGGCTATGGCTACACCTTC. Translation gives CASSLGIGQGAGYGYTF.

This clonotype came up many times. The rearrangement joins TRBV29-1 to TRBJ1-2; D call uncertain. V was clipped by 2 bases and J by 0 bases, with 10 bases between them. Germline V lookup: CDR1 SQVTM, CDR2 ANQGSEA. The CDR3 is made up of 14 amino acids. The CDR3 DNA follows: TGCAGCGTTGAATTCCGGGCCGCTAACTATGGCTACACCTTC. Its protein product is CSVEFRAANYGYTF.

This clonotype was seen only a few times. The rearrangement links TRBV4-2 to TRBJ2-7, with 9 bases that match TRBD1. The CDR3 spans 18 residues. The germline CDR1 and CDR2 sequences are LGHNA and YNFKEQ. V lost 0 bases, J lost 2 bases, and 11 bases stayed unmatched. CDR3 protein: CASSQELPGTGFAYEQYF. The CDR3 DNA sequence: TGTGCCAGCAGCCAAGAATTACCCGGGACAGGGTTTGCCTACGAGCAGTACTTC.

This clonotype was found a few times. The chain joins TRBV6-1 to TRBJ2-2; no clear D. There are 13 residues in the CDR3. V was clipped by 8 bases and J by 0 bases, with 7 bases between them. Per the germline V gene, CDR1 is MNHNS and CDR2 is SASEGT. CDR3 in amino acids: CASSGSNTGELFF. In nucleotides, the CDR3 is TGTGCCAGCTCCGGTTCGAACACCGGGGAGCTGTTTTTT.